This T cell receptor (beta chain) is from a study of T cell changes during pregnancy in multiple sclerosis. CDR1 and CDR2 from the germline V gene are LNHDA and SQIVND (reference sequence). The CDR3 is made up of 15 amino acids. Germline trimming cut 7 bases from V and 7 bases from J; bases unmatched to any gene: 14. Only in-frame clones appear in the TCRdb table, and some are missing; sequencing was by immunoSEQ multiplex PCR. This table has roughly 60,000 clones, about 93% appearing once. The TCR was taken from a female donor with multiple sclerosis, enrolled in a pregnancy study. Specimen: CD4+ T cells from peripheral blood mononuclear cells, collected before pregnancy. The rearrangement joins TRBV19 to TRBJ2-5; 8 nucleotides agree with TRBD1. The CDR3 coding sequence is TGTGCCAGTACGGCCCCCGGGACAGGAGGGGGGACCCAGTACTTC. Protein sequence: CASTAPGTGGGTQYF.